Reported below is one T cell receptor beta chain. Sequencing used immunoSEQ multiplex PCR; TCRdb keeps in-frame clones, though not all of them. The repertoire holds roughly 680,000 clones, with 72% as singletons. With 3 bases removed from V and 8 bases from J, the gap between germline ends came to 13 bases. In germline, CDR1 is SEHNR, CDR2 FQNEAQ (reference sequence). This CDR3 has 14 amino acids. These data belong to a study of shared clonotypes between healthy human individuals. This clonotype originated in a woman aged 25 to 45 in good health. The chain uses TRBV7-9 and TRBJ1-4, with no clear D. Sequenced input: memory CD4+ T cells sorted from blood. The subset is: CD45RA-negative fraction. The CDR3 nucleotides read TGTGCCAGCAGCTTCTCATCCGGAGGCGAAAAACTGTTTTTT. Encoded protein: CASSFSSGGEKLFF.